These T cell receptor beta chains were read from a single sample in a study of T cell clones after liver transplantation. Assay: immunoSEQ multiplex PCR; the TCRdb copy retains only in-frame clones and omits some. The repertoire holds approximately 100,000 clones, with roughly four fifths as singletons. The sequenced sample was CD4+ T cells from blood, obtained approximately 45 months after liver transplant. These receptors came from a human patient who received a liver transplant. Some T cells may be the graft donor's. Each CDR3 is given with its conserved first and last residue. The D gene is left open where the match is weak.

v_call	d_call	j_call	cdr3_nt	cdr3_aa
TRBV2	TRBD1	TRBJ1-3	TGTGCCAGCAGTGTCGTGGACAGGGGTAACACCATATATTTT	CASSVVDRGNTIYF
TRBV19	NA	TRBJ2-7	TGTGCCAGTAGTGTACTCCCAGGCCCGCTGACCTACGAGCAGTACTTC	CASSVLPGPLTYEQYF
TRBV15	TRBD2	TRBJ2-1	TGTGCCACCGGTGCCCCGGGAGGTGGGGATGAGCAGTTCTTC	CATGAPGGGDEQFF
TRBV6-5	NA	TRBJ2-5	TGTGCCAGCAGTTACTCGTGGGCGGGGGCCAAAGAGACCCAGTACTTC	CASSYSWAGAKETQYF
TRBV7-3	TRBD2	TRBJ2-1	TGTGCCAGCAGCTTTGGACTAGCCAATGAGCAGTTCTTC	CASSFGLANEQFF
TRBV27	NA	TRBJ2-2	TGTGCCAGCAGTTTAGGGGGAGAAGGAGCCGGGGAGCTGTTTTTT	CASSLGGEGAGELFF
TRBV11-2	TRBD2	TRBJ2-3	TGTGCCAGCAGCTCCTGGACTAGCGGGAGCACAGATACGCAGTATTTT	CASSSWTSGSTDTQYF
TRBV15	NA	TRBJ2-7	TGTGCCACCAGCAGGACAGGAGTGGACTACGAGCAGTACTTC	CATSRTGVDYEQYF
TRBV4-3	NA	TRBJ1-2	TGCGCCAGCAGCCAAGATTTGAGAGGGCCCGGCGGCTACACCTTC	CASSQDLRGPGGYTF
TRBV10-3	TRBD1	TRBJ1-5	TGTGCCATCAGTGAGTCTACAGGGGAACAGCCCCAGCATTTT	CAISESTGEQPQHF
TRBV20-1	NA	TRBJ2-7	TGTAGTGCTAGAGCGGTTGACGAGCAGTACTTC	CSARAVDEQYF